These 32 T cell receptor beta chains came from one sample sequenced in a study of OX40 agonist ivuxolimab in advanced cancers. Here immunoSEQ multiplex PCR was the method, and the copy in TCRdb shows in-frame clones only, minus some. The table shows 82,000 or so clones, with more than 80% occurring only once. This material consisted of CD4+ or CD8+ T cells sorted from blood, taken in a trial of the OX40 agonist ivuxolimab. The receptors were gathered from an adult with an advanced solid tumor such as melanoma, head and neck, liver or kidney cancer.

The sample holds a few counts of this clone. The rearrangement links TRBV2 to TRBJ1-1; D unresolved. With 6 bases removed from V and 5 bases from J, the gap between germline ends came to 10 bases. Per germline, CDR1 SNHLY and CDR2 FYNNEI. The CDR3 extends over 12 amino acids. The CDR3 nucleotides read TGTGCCAGCAGCGGCCGACGGACTGAAGCTTTCTTT. This gives the protein CASSGRRTEAFF.

Only a few counts were recorded for this clone. The chain joins TRBV20-1 to TRBJ1-1; a possible D gene is TRBD1 (5 bases). V was cut by 5 bases and J by 6 bases, with 10 bases left in between. Germline V lookup: CDR1 DFQATT, CDR2 SNEGSKA (reference sequence). The CDR3 extends over 11 amino acids. In nucleotides, the CDR3 is TGCAGTGCTGCAGGGAAGCCTGAAGCTTTCTTT. Its translation is CSAAGKPEAFF.

This chain links TRBV6-1 with TRBJ2-7; maybe TRBD2 (5 bases). This CDR3 comprises 9 residues. Trimming removed 11 bases at V and 3 bases at J, with 5 bases between. The germline gives CDR1 MNHNS, CDR2 SASEGT. CDR3 DNA: TGTGCCGGACTCTACGAGCAGTACTTC. The encoded protein is CAGLYEQYF.

This clone was counted between two and nine times. The chain couples TRBV5-1 to TRBJ2-3; possible D gene TRBD1, 6 bases. CDR3 length: 17 residues. CDR1 SGHRS and CDR2 YFSETQ come from the germline V gene. The germline V and J ends were trimmed by 1 base and 1 base, with 16 bases remaining between them. CDR3 sequence: CASSLWGRGSGTDTQYF. In DNA form, the CDR3 reads TGCGCCAGCAGCTTGTGGGGCAGGGGTAGTGGCACAGATACGCAGTATTTT.

The genes are TRBV5-1 and TRBJ2-2; D remains unclear. The germline V gene has CDR1 SGHRS and CDR2 YFSETQ. The CDR3 is made up of 12 amino acids. Deletions cut 2 bases from V and 2 bases from J, with 1 base between. This chain's CDR3 is CASSFNTGELFF. The CDR3 coding sequence is TGCGCCAGCAGCTTCAACACCGGGGAGCTGTTTTTT. The full variable domain, rest sourced from reference TRBV5-1 and TRBJ2-2, is KAGVTQTPRYLIKTRGQQVTLSCSPISGHRSVSWYQQTPGQGLQFLFEYFSETQRNKGNFPGRFSGRQFSNSRSEMNVSTLELGDSALYLCASSFNTGELFFGEGSRLTVL.

This clone has a single count. CDR3 sequence (DNA): TGTGCCAGCAGCCGGGACAGGGGAGGGCTCGAGCAGTACTTC. It yields the protein CASSRDRGGLEQYF. The chain links TRBV7-8 to TRBJ2-7; TRBD1 matches 10 bases. V lost 5 bases and J lost 6; bases outside the gene matches: 7. The CDR3 has 14 amino acids. From germline, CDR1 is SGHVS and CDR2 FQNEAQ.

In its sample, this clone was seen once. The rearrangement joins TRBV5-6 to TRBJ1-6; D ambiguous. CDR1 is SGHDT and CDR2 is YYEEEE in the germline V gene. V gave up 1 base and J gave up 6 bases, with 14 bases separating them. CDR3 size: 16 residues. The CDR3 spells CASSLFGRVRNSPLHF. DNA for the CDR3: TGTGCCAGCAGCTTGTTCGGTCGGGTCCGTAATTCACCCCTCCACTTT. The variable domain in full, completed from reference TRBV5-6 and TRBJ1-6, reads DAGVTQSPTHLIKTRGQQVTLRCSPKSGHDTVSWYQQALGQGPQFIFQYYEEEERQRGNFPDRFSGHQFPNYSSELNVNALLLGDSALYLCASSLFGRVRNSPLHFGNGTRLTVT.

CDR3 region: CASSLDRAYQETQYF. The CDR3, as DNA: TGTGCCAGCAGCTTGGACAGGGCGTACCAAGAGACCCAGTACTTC. V and J are TRBV5-5 and TRBJ2-5; a possible D gene is TRBD1 (6 bases). This CDR3 region has 15 residues. From germline, CDR1 is SGHKS and CDR2 YYEKEE (reference sequence). With 0 bases removed from V and 0 bases from J, the gap between germline ends came to 9 bases.

The chain carries TRBV21-1 and TRBJ2-7. TRBV21-1 is noted as a pseudogene. The CDR3 runs to 15 residues. This CDR3 is CASSKVVGRFGEQYF. CDR3 nucleotides: TGTGCCAGCAGCAAGGTTGTAGGCAGATTTGGCGAGCAGTACTTC.

The rearrangement links TRBV5-1 to TRBJ1-5; D remains ambiguous. Germline V CDR1 and CDR2: SGHRS, YFSETQ. This CDR3 has 14 residues. The V end lost 5 bases, the J end lost 0 bases, and 9 bases lay between the germline ends. CDR3 nucleotide sequence: TGCGCCAGCAGTATCGGGGTTAGCAATCAGCCCCAGCATTTT. It yields the protein CASSIGVSNQPQHF. The whole variable domain, remainder taken from reference TRBV5-1 and TRBJ1-5, is KAGVTQTPRYLIKTRGQQVTLSCSPISGHRSVSWYQQTPGQGLQFLFEYFSETQRNKGNFPGRFSGRQFSNSRSEMNVSTLELGDSALYLCASSIGVSNQPQHFGDGTRLSIL.

The CDR3 region has the DNA TGTGCCAGTAGTTTGCCGGGACAGGGAATGGAAAAACTGTTTTTT. Residues: CASSLPGQGMEKLFF. The rearrangement uses TRBV19 and TRBJ1-4; 9 bases match TRBD1. The germline gives CDR1 LNHDA, CDR2 SQIVND (reference sequence). The CDR3 extends over 15 amino acids. Unmatched junction bases numbered 9, after V lost 5 bases and J lost 8 bases.

The V and J genes are TRBV30 and TRBJ1-5; 7 bases fit TRBD1. The CDR3 spans 13 residues. CDR1 and CDR2 (germline): GTSNPN, SVGIG (reference sequence). Germline trimming cut 4 bases from V and 2 bases from J; bases unmatched to any gene: 2. The CDR3 sequence is CAWTTGGNQPQHF. The CDR3 coding sequence is TGTGCCTGGACTACAGGGGGCAATCAGCCCCAGCATTTT.

A few counts support this clone. This chain joins TRBV7-8 and TRBJ1-6; TRBD1 might be the D (5 bases). V was cut by 1 base and J by 10 bases, with 8 bases left in between. The CDR3 is made up of 13 amino acids. Per the germline V gene, CDR1 is SGHVS and CDR2 is FQNEAQ. The CDR3 sequence: CASSLVQGSPLHF. The CDR3 DNA reads as TGTGCCAGCAGCTTAGTCCAGGGCTCACCCCTCCACTTT.

The chain combines TRBV4-3 with TRBJ2-3; 8 bases line up with TRBD1. In germline, CDR1 is LGHNA, CDR2 YSLEER. This CDR3 has 16 residues. Losses at the gene ends were 3 bases for V and 6 bases for J; bases not matched to a gene: 11. CDR3 region: CASSQTQGGRGDTQYF. The CDR3 DNA sequence: TGCGCCAGCAGCCAGACACAGGGGGGCAGGGGGGATACGCAGTATTTT.

V and J are TRBV6-6 and TRBJ2-3; TRBD2 aligns across 9 bases. This CDR3 is built from 15 residues. The junction had 8 bases not matched to a gene; V was cut back by 8 bases and J by 2 bases. Looked up from germline, CDR1 is MNHNY and CDR2 is SVGAGI (reference sequence). DNA for the CDR3: TGTGCCAGCGGGGATAGCGGGGGACTCACAGATACGCAGTATTTT. Protein sequence: CASGDSGGLTDTQYF.

This clone was observed once. The chain couples TRBV30 to TRBJ1-6, with D possibly matching TRBD1 (6 bases). Germline CDR1 is GTSNPN and CDR2 is SVGIG (reference sequence). V dropped 0 bases and J dropped 11 bases, with 14 bases sitting between them. The CDR3 has 14 residues. The CDR3 is CAWSVRRGGTPLHF. The CDR3 nucleotides are TGTGCCTGGAGTGTACGCCGGGGGGGCACACCCCTCCACTTT.

The chain is built from TRBV2 and TRBJ2-5; D possibly corresponds to TRBD2 (5 bases). The CDR3 consists of 15 residues. Trimming pared 4 bases from V and 3 bases from J, leaving 15 bases between. In germline, CDR1 is SNHLY, CDR2 FYNNEI. The CDR3 DNA is TGTGCCAGCAGTGCTGGGGAGCGAGCTGAAGAGACCCAGTACTTC. Amino acids: CASSAGERAEETQYF.

The chain employs TRBV7-3 and TRBJ2-2, with D possibly TRBD1 on 5 matching bases. The germline V gene encodes CDR1 SGHTA and CDR2 FQGTGA. V was cut by 6 bases and J by 1 base, with 12 bases left in between. The CDR3 has 15 amino acids. This CDR3 reads CASRSRALNTGELFF. CDR3 DNA sequence: TGTGCCAGCAGGTCCAGGGCTTTGAACACCGGGGAGCTGTTTTTT. Based on the CDR3 plus reference TRBV7-3 and TRBJ2-2, the full variable domain is GAGVSQTPSNKVTEKGKYVELRCDPISGHTALYWYRQSLGQGPEFLIYFQGTGAADDSGLPNDRFFAVRPEGSVSTLKIQRTERGDSAVYLCASRSRALNTGELFFGEGSRLTVL.

This chain uses TRBV5-1 with TRBJ2-1; 9 positions match TRBD2. The CDR3 runs 15 residues. Germline V lookup: CDR1 SGHRS, CDR2 YFSETQ. The V segment lost 4 bases and the J segment 6 bases; nucleotides outside the gene matches: 8. Here the CDR3 reads CASSVLAGAANEQFF. The CDR3 DNA follows: TGCGCCAGCAGCGTCTTAGCGGGGGCCGCCAATGAGCAGTTCTTC.

V is TRBV7-2 and J is TRBJ2-3; D tentatively reads TRBD1 or TRBD2 (6 bases each). Per the germline V gene, CDR1 is SGHTA and CDR2 is FQGNSA. Trimming shortened V by 1 base and J by 4 bases, and 9 bases separated the two germline ends. The CDR3 is 14 residues long. The CDR3 nucleotides are TGTGCCAGCAGCTTAGGGGGGGCGGCAGATACGCAGTATTTT. Its protein product is CASSLGGAADTQYF.

This chain joins TRBV21-1 and TRBJ1-4; TRBD1, as called in the table, went unchecked against the DNA. TRBV21-1 represents a pseudogene. CDR3 length equals 20 residues. The CDR3 nucleotides are TGTGCCAGCAGCAAAGCTCGTCCGTGGACAGGCCCGATGACTAATGAAAAACTGTTTTTT. It codes for CASSKARPWTGPMTNEKLFF.

The chain employs TRBV7-6 and TRBJ2-3; 11 bases line up with TRBD2. CDR1 and CDR2 from the germline V gene are SGHVS and FNYEAQ. J gave up 2 bases and V 5 bases, and 9 bases lay outside the gene matches. The CDR3 runs 17 residues. DNA of the CDR3: TGTGCCAGCAGCCTACGACTAGCGGGGCCGCACACAGATACGCAGTATTTT. This sequence encodes CASSLRLAGPHTDTQYF.

This chain connects TRBV5-1 to TRBJ1-2; D remains unclear. The length of the CDR3 is 14 residues. Germline-derived CDR1 and CDR2 are SGHRS and YFSETQ. With 0 bases removed from V and 8 bases from J, the gap between germline ends came to 14 bases. CDR3: CASSLDRQPGGYTF. The CDR3 DNA reads as TGCGCCAGCAGCTTGGATCGGCAGCCGGGCGGCTACACCTTC.

The genes are TRBV5-6 and TRBJ1-1; TRBD1 matches at 7 bases. Trimming removed 3 bases from V and 5 bases from J; junction bases left unmatched: 10. Germline V gene lookup returns CDR1 SGHDT and CDR2 YYEEEE. CDR3 length: 15 amino acids. In DNA, the CDR3 is TGTGCCAGCAGCTCCCTCCGACAGGGAGGGACTGAAGCTTTCTTT. Translation: CASSSLRQGGTEAFF.

The DNA for the CDR3 is TGTGCCAGCGGGACAGGGAGGGGCGACGAGCAGTACTTC. Its protein product is CASGTGRGDEQYF. J is TRBJ2-7 and V is TRBV2; 9 bases line up with TRBD1. Germline assignment: CDR1 SNHLY and CDR2 FYNNEI. V gave up 8 bases and J gave up 5 bases; unmatched junction bases: 7. This CDR3 comprises 13 residues.

This chain links TRBV28 with TRBJ1-1, with 9 bases matching TRBD1. The V gene's germline CDR1 is MDHEN and CDR2 SYDVKM. The CDR3 sequence is 13 residues long. J was trimmed by 6 bases and V by 6 bases; bases with no gene match: 5. Here the CDR3 reads CASRGTGSPEAFF. CDR3 DNA sequence: TGTGCCAGCAGGGGGACAGGGAGCCCTGAAGCTTTCTTT.

V and J are TRBV10-3 and TRBJ2-1; tentatively, D is TRBD1 or TRBD2 (5 bases each). The CDR3 loop spans 13 amino acids. Trimming left V 2 bases short and J 5 bases short, with 7 bases between. Germline lookup yields CDR1 ENHRY and CDR2 SYGVKD. The CDR3 DNA reads as TGTGCCATCAGTGAGCGGGGCAACAATGAGCAGTTCTTC. As protein: CAISERGNNEQFF.

V is TRBV11-1 and J is TRBJ2-3; D is undetermined. Trimming pared 7 bases from V and 4 bases from J, leaving 15 bases between. Germline values: CDR1 SGHAT, CDR2 FQDESV (reference sequence). This CDR3 is 14 amino acids long. CDR3 sequence reads: CASNRQQGPDTQYF. The DNA of the CDR3 is TGTGCCAGCAACCGGCAGCAAGGTCCAGATACGCAGTATTTT.

The chain combines TRBV28 with TRBJ1-1; D perhaps matches TRBD1 (6 bases). Germline CDR1 MDHEN, CDR2 SYDVKM. V gave up 5 bases and J gave up 0 bases, with 19 bases separating them. The length of the CDR3 is 17 residues. CDR3: CASSRLSAGAMNTEAFF. The CDR3 region has the DNA TGTGCCAGCAGTCGACTATCGGCAGGGGCTATGAACACTGAAGCTTTCTTT.

V usage is TRBV5-1 and J usage is TRBJ2-2; a possible D gene is TRBD1 (6 bases). Germline CDR1 reads SGHRS; CDR2 reads YFSETQ. V lost 0 bases to trimming and J lost 3 bases, with 9 bases between them. The CDR3 length is 15 residues. The chain's CDR3 is CASSLEPGDTGELFF. The DNA of the CDR3 is TGCGCCAGCAGCTTGGAGCCAGGGGACACCGGGGAGCTGTTTTTT.

V gene TRBV5-1 combines with J gene TRBJ2-3; 10 bases align to TRBD2. The J segment lost 8 bases and the V segment lost 4 bases, leaving 16 bases of the junction unmatched. Germline V CDR1 and CDR2: SGHRS, YFSETQ. The CDR3 sequence is 17 residues long. DNA for the CDR3: TGCGCCAGCAGCAGGGACCCCTCGCTAGCGGGGGCGGGTACGCAGTATTTT. It yields the protein CASSRDPSLAGAGTQYF.

The chain joins TRBV6-1 to TRBJ1-2; D remains ambiguous. The CDR3 runs 12 residues. V gave up 5 bases and J gave up 6 bases, with 10 bases separating them. Germline V gives CDR1 MNHNS, CDR2 SASEGT. The CDR3 DNA sequence: TGTGCCAGCAGTCGGGCCTGGGATGGCTACACCTTC. Translated: CASSRAWDGYTF.